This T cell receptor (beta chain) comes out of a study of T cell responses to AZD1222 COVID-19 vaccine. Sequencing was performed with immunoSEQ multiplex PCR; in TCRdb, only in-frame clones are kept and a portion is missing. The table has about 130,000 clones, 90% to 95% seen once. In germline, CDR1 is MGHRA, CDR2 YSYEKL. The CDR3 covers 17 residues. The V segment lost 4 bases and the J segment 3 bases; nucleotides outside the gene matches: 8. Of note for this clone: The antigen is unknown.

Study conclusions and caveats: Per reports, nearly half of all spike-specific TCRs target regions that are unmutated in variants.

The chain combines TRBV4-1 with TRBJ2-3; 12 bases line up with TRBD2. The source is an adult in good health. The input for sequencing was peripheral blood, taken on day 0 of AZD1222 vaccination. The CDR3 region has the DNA TGCGCCAGCAGCCCCCCTAGCGGGAGGGAAGGGACAGATACGCAGTATTTT. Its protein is CASSPPSGREGTDTQYF.